This T cell receptor (beta chain) was identified in a study of blood T cell repertoires in COVID-19. Overall study context: Some COVID-19 samples were acute and others convalescent; all came from the United States, Italy and Spain. The cDNA or gDNA used as material had been derived from T cells, B-cell-depleted T cells, or PBMCs.

In the source study's methods: Amplification of reference gene primers was used by the study to estimate nucleated cell counts. Measured with immunoSEQ multiplex PCR; TCRdb has only the in-frame clones, and not every one. The V and J calls and clone size were taken over from that table, and D and trimming were inferred from the DNA. The sample includes about 100,000 clones, about three quarters of them seen just once. Trimming left V 6 bases short and J 3 bases short, with 18 bases between. CDR1 is MDHEN, CDR2 SYDVKM, per germline. The CDR3 has 15 residues. The chain is built from TRBV28 and TRBJ2-7; D may be TRBD1 (5 bases). The source material was peripheral blood. The source of this sequence is a man aged 50 to 59 who had recovered from COVID-19. CDR3: CASSEIETASYEQYF. CDR3 in DNA: TGTGCCAGCAGCGAAATTGAGACAGCAAGCTACGAGCAGTACTTC. Variable domain in full (rest from reference TRBV28 and TRBJ2-7): DVKVTQSSRYLVKRTGEKVFLECVQDMDHENMFWYRQDPGLGLRLIYFSYDVKMKEKGDIPEGYSVSREKKERFSLILESASTNQTSMYLCASSEIETASYEQYFGPGTRLTVT.